This paragraph covers one T cell receptor beta chain sequence. Its antigen is currently not known. There are no base qualities to consult, and no much larger clone falls within one base. This record comes from a study of blood T cell repertoires in COVID-19 (dated by TCRdb to the early 2020s). A note on the overall study: Samples covering the acute and convalescent phases of COVID-19 were provided by collaborators in the United States, Italy and Spain. A de-identified subject ID, COVID-19 status, age in years and sex were almost always included in the sample metadata. The samples were drawn from the first 160 participants of the ongoing ImmuneRACE study and from 950 to 1,500 subjects provided by 6 global collaborators. The prospective study material was composed of cDNA or gDNA derived from T cells, B-cell-depleted T cells, or PBMCs. The repertoires were released in a freely available public database meant as a resource for research on the immune response to SARS-CoV-2. Subjects who had been exposed to COVID-19, were actively infected with it, or had recovered from it provided the deeply sampled blood TCRbeta repertoires that made up the dataset. Where available, HLA class I and class II types were taken from metadata supplied by the sample provider and were not determined by assay-based typing. Here is what the overall study found, with its caveats: The amount of clinical and demographic metadata varied by source and participant and was provided uncurated.

The immunoSEQ Assay, a bias-controlled multiplex PCR, was used to amplify TCRbeta CDR3 regions from genomic DNA. Per the source publication's procedure: The number of nucleated cells in each sample was estimated by amplification of reference gene primers within the assay. To quantify the absolute abundance of each unique TCRbeta CDR3 rearrangement, sequence reads were collapsed and filtered. For each sample, productive Simpson clonality was calculated as the square root of Simpson's diversity index over productive rearrangements. TCRdb carries this immuneACCESS record with in-frame sequences only. Its versions omit some clonotypes, under half of them owing to an unresolved V gene in the studies checked, with the rest unexplained. Clone size and V and J calls were adopted from that table, with D and trimming inferred from the DNA. In this sample the table shows around 70,000 clones, 75% to 90% of which occur a single time. The ten most abundant clones make up around 9% of the sample.

The CDR1 and CDR2 encoded by the germline V gene are MNHEY and SVGAGI. Inclusive of the bounding cysteine and phenylalanine, the CDR3 is 15 residues long. Only CDR3 DNA remains: 45 bases, in frame from the first base. Clipping removes 7 bases from V and 1 base from J, with 3 as the unmatched junction base count. Collaborating institutions collected whole blood in K2EDTA tubes following their own protocols. For TCRbeta analysis, collaborator samples were shipped as frozen whole blood, as isolated PBMCs, or as DNA extracted from either sample type. The specimen sequenced was peripheral blood. In this chain, TRBV6-5 is recombined with TRBJ2-6, with 8 bases aligning to TRBD1. This clonotype originated in a man older than 75 with acute or convalescent COVID-19. The sequenced DNA is TGTGCCAGCACAGGGGGCATTTCTGGGGCCAACGTCCTGACTTTC. This sequence encodes CASTGGISGANVLTF.